The 22 T cell receptor beta chains reported below all come from one sample, sequenced in a study of T cells in Graves' hyperthyroidism and ophthalmopathy. It was RNA transcripts that yielded the amplified TCR beta CDR3 regions. TCR CDR3 regions were first amplified by RT-PCR with HTBI primers. TCRdb re-derived calls from the multiplex PCR reads in MiXCR, one entry per CDR3 protein. Of some 350,000 distinct CDR3 sequences in the sample, roughly 25% were seen once. The sample consisted of blood. These receptors were obtained from a man aged 50 or older with Graves' hyperthyroidism.

This clonotype was picked up a small number of times. This sequence may be a read error, since a much larger clone differs from it by one base. The V gene is TRBV12-3 or TRBV12-4, the J gene TRBJ1-5; no clear D. There are 13 residues in the CDR3. CDR3 nucleotide sequence: TGTGCCGGCAGTTTAGAGGGCAATCAGCCCCAGCATTTT. Translation: CAGSLEGNQPQHF.

This clonotype has ten or more counts. The chain combines TRBV28 with TRBJ2-2; D assignment may be TRBD1 or TRBD2 (5 bases each). Germline lookup yields CDR1 MDHEN and CDR2 SYDVKM. The CDR3 extends over 16 amino acids. The V and J ends lost 7 bases and 7 bases respectively, with 22 bases between them. DNA of the CDR3: TGTGCCAGCACCGCGGGTGGGACGGCCCGCAACGGGGAGCTGTTTTTT. Encoded protein: CASTAGGTARNGELFF. The entire variable domain, with the rest obtained from reference TRBV28 and TRBJ2-2, is as follows: DVKVTQSSRYLVKRTGEKVFLECVQDMDHENMFWYRQDPGLGLRLIYFSYDVKMKEKGDIPEGYSVSREKKERFSLILESASTNQTSMYLCASTAGGTARNGELFFGEGSRLTVL.

This clonotype was detected a few times. A read error may be the cause here, since a much bigger clone is one base away. This chain links TRBV2 with TRBJ1-1, with 8 bases that match TRBD1. The CDR3 is made up of 15 amino acids. CDR1 is SNHLY and CDR2 is FYNNEI in the germline V gene. The CDR3 region has the DNA TGTGCCAGCAGTGCGCCAGGGGGCATGAGTACTGAAGCTTCCTTT. Encoded protein: CASSAPGGMSTEASF.

CDR3: CASRPGTGYMARELFF. CDR3 bases: TGTGCCAGCAGACCCGGGACAGGATACATGGCGAGGGAGCTGTTTTTT. The rearrangement uses TRBV12-3 or TRBV12-4 and TRBJ2-2; 8 positions match TRBD1. The CDR3 contains 16 residues. Trimming at V came to 6 bases and at J to 9 bases, leaving 15 bases not matched to a gene.

The chain carries TRBV5-4 and TRBJ2-1; TRBD2 matches at 14 bases. The CDR3 loop spans 16 amino acids. J gave up 8 bases and V 3 bases, and 7 bases lay outside the gene matches. The V gene's germline CDR1 is SGHNT and CDR2 YYREEE (reference sequence). This chain's CDR3 is CASSSRLAGGQDEQFF. CDR3 bases: TGTGCCAGCAGCTCAAGACTAGCGGGAGGGCAGGATGAGCAGTTCTTC. Together with reference TRBV5-4 and TRBJ2-1, the CDR3 gives the full variable domain: ETGVTQSPTHLIKTRGQQVTLRCSSQSGHNTVSWYQQALGQGPQFIFQYYREEENGRGNFPPRFSGLQFPNYSSELNVNALELDDSALYLCASSSRLAGGQDEQFFGPGTRLTVL.

This clonotype was picked up many times. CDR3 sequence: CASSLNRNRGTDTQYF. CDR3 sequence (DNA): TGCGCCAGCAGCTTGAACAGGAACCGGGGCACAGATACGCAGTATTTT. The V and J genes are TRBV5-1 and TRBJ2-3; tentative D call: TRBD1 (5 bases). Germline loops: CDR1 SGHRS, CDR2 YFSETQ. V lost 1 base and J lost 1, with 13 bases in between. The CDR3 extends over 16 amino acids. Full variable domain (missing parts from reference TRBV5-1 and TRBJ2-3): KAGVTQTPRYLIKTRGQQVTLSCSPISGHRSVSWYQQTPGQGLQFLFEYFSETQRNKGNFPGRFSGRQFSNSRSEMNVSTLELGDSALYLCASSLNRNRGTDTQYFGPGTRLTVL.

The chain recombines TRBV20-1 with TRBJ2-1; D is undetermined. Germline CDR1 DFQATT, CDR2 SNEGSKA (reference sequence). The ends were cut back, 3 bases at V and 0 bases at J, with 12 bases in the middle. CDR3 length equals 15 residues. CDR3 bases: TGCAGTGCTAGCGGTCTATCAAGCTCCTACAATGAGCAGTTCTTC. Its translation is CSASGLSSSYNEQFF.

This clonotype was found many times. This chain joins TRBV28 and TRBJ1-5; D not resolved. V lost 2 bases and J 2 bases, leaving 13 bases between the germline ends. This CDR3 has 16 amino acids. CDR1 MDHEN and CDR2 SYDVKM come from the germline V gene. CDR3 sequence: CASSLIRQVGNQPQHF. The CDR3 DNA reads TGTGCCAGCAGTTTAATCAGGCAGGTGGGCAATCAGCCCCAGCATTTT.

This clonotype was seen many times. CDR3 bases: TGCAGTGCTAGAGGCGGACAGGGGCCATCTCAGCCCCAGCATTTT. Amino acids: CSARGGQGPSQPQHF. V usage is TRBV20-1 and J usage is TRBJ1-5; 9 positions agree with TRBD1. The CDR3 is 15 residues long. V shed 1 base, J shed 6 bases, and the junction held 7 bases outside the gene matches. Germline CDR1 DFQATT, CDR2 SNEGSKA (reference sequence).

Only a few counts were recorded for this clonotype. This chain connects TRBV29-1 to TRBJ2-1; tentative D call: TRBD2 (6 bases). Per germline, CDR1 SQVTM and CDR2 ANQGSEA. The CDR3 spans 13 residues. With 7 bases removed from V and 0 bases from J, the gap between germline ends came to 10 bases. DNA for the CDR3: TGCAGCGGGTCGGACTACTCCTACAATGAGCAGTTCTTC. Its translation is CSGSDYSYNEQFF.

The chain employs TRBV5-6 and TRBJ2-1; TRBD2 matches 7 bases. The germline CDR1 and CDR2 sequences are SGHDT and YYEEEE. Trimming cost V 0 bases and J 6 bases; bases outside gene matches: 6. The CDR3 has 15 amino acids. CDR3 coding DNA: TGTGCCAGCAGCTTGGTAGCGGGCCCACCCAATGAGCAGTTCTTC. This sequence encodes CASSLVAGPPNEQFF.

This clonotype was seen a few times. The CDR3 coding sequence is TGTGCCAGCAGCCCAGCAGGTGACTTAGCCAAAAACATTCAGTACTTC. Its protein is CASSPAGDLAKNIQYF. V usage is TRBV28 and J usage is TRBJ2-4; D not certain. V was cut by 6 bases and J by 0 bases, with 15 bases left in between. The CDR3 totals 16 residues. Germline CDR1 is MDHEN and CDR2 is SYDVKM. Variable domain in full (rest from reference TRBV28 and TRBJ2-4): DVKVTQSSRYLVKRTGEKVFLECVQDMDHENMFWYRQDPGLGLRLIYFSYDVKMKEKGDIPEGYSVSREKKERFSLILESASTNQTSMYLCASSPAGDLAKNIQYFGAGTRLSVL.

This clonotype was observed a handful of times. The V call is TRBV28, the J call TRBJ1-6; no clear D gene. V was pared by 11 bases and J by 6 bases, with 14 bases between. Germline loops: CDR1 MDHEN, CDR2 SYDVKM. The CDR3 runs to 13 residues. The CDR3 protein is CASTGPGNSPLHF. DNA for the CDR3: TGTGCCTCGACCGGGCCCGGTAATTCACCCCTCCACTTT.

This rearrangement joins TRBV12-3 or TRBV12-4 to TRBJ1-4; tentatively, D is TRBD1 (6 bases). This CDR3 is 13 amino acids long. V gave up 6 bases and J gave up 7 bases, with 12 bases separating them. Here the CDR3 DNA reads TGTGCCAGCAGCCCTAACAGGGTTGAAAAACTGTTTTTT. This sequence encodes CASSPNRVEKLFF.

This sequence joins TRBV3-1 and TRBJ1-1; 9 bases match TRBD1. The CDR3 runs to 14 residues. With 4 bases clipped from V and 3 bases from J, the junction kept 3 bases outside the gene matches. In germline, CDR1 is LGHDT, CDR2 YNNKEL (reference sequence). In nucleotides, the CDR3 is TGTGCCAGCAGCCGAGGGGACAGGGACACTGAAGCTTTCTTT. Amino acids: CASSRGDRDTEAFF.

This clonotype appeared a few times. The rearrangement links TRBV11-3 to TRBJ2-2, with D possibly matching TRBD2 (5 bases). The CDR3 loop spans 15 amino acids. V was clipped by 6 bases and J by 7 bases, with 18 bases between them. CDR1 and CDR2 from the germline V gene are SGHNT and YENEEA. The CDR3 loop reads CASSQSGLRLGELFF. For the CDR3, the DNA is TGTGCCAGCAGTCAATCTGGACTCCGGCTCGGGGAGCTGTTTTTT.

V usage is TRBV24-1 and J usage is TRBJ1-2; D is undetermined. The CDR3 loop spans 16 amino acids. From germline, CDR1 is KGHDR and CDR2 SFDVKD. Trimming pared 7 bases from V and 0 bases from J, leaving 17 bases between. For the CDR3, the DNA is TGTGCCACCAGCTCAGGAGCCCTCTCTACTAACTATGGCTACACCTTC. This sequence encodes CATSSGALSTNYGYTF.

This clonotype was seen at least ten times. This chain links TRBV10-3 with TRBJ2-3, with D maybe TRBD2 (5 bases). Trimming cost V 7 bases and J 2 bases, with 10 bases left between them. The germline CDR1 and CDR2 sequences are ENHRY and SYGVKD. CDR3 size: 13 residues. In DNA form, the CDR3 reads TGTGCCATCACCAGCGGCAACACAGATACGCAGTATTTT. Protein product: CAITSGNTDTQYF.

Ten or more counts support this clonotype. The chain has TRBV6-6 and TRBJ2-5; 13 nucleotides agree with TRBD2. CDR1 MNHNY and CDR2 SVGAGI come from the germline V gene (reference sequence). With V trimmed by 0 bases and J by 0 bases, 13 bases remained unmatched. CDR3 length equals 21 residues. The CDR3 sequence: CASSYSGPGTSGKTYQETQYF. As DNA, the CDR3 is TGTGCCAGCAGTTACTCCGGTCCCGGGACTAGCGGGAAGACGTACCAAGAGACCCAGTACTTC.

The rearrangement uses TRBV20-1 and TRBJ2-7, with 10 bases that match TRBD2. Germline values: CDR1 DFQATT, CDR2 SNEGSKA (reference sequence). CDR3 size: 14 residues. V lost 5 bases to trimming and J lost 0 bases; unmatched junction nucleotides: 4. CDR3 in DNA: TGCAGTGCTGTTAGCGGGGGGAGCTCCTACGAGCAGTACTTC. Translated, it gives CSAVSGGSSYEQYF.

Of note for this clonotype: With a much larger clone just one base away, this may be a read error. The V gene is TRBV6-1, the J gene TRBJ2-5; tentatively, D is TRBD1 (6 bases). Germline V gene data show CDR1 as MNHNS and CDR2 as SASEGT. There are 16 residues in the CDR3. The V gene lost 4 bases and the J gene lost 1 base, with 16 bases spanning the gap. The CDR3 region has the DNA TGTGCCAGCAGTGGGGTACAGGGAACAACCCAAGAGACCCAGTACTTC. It specifies CASSGVQGTTQETQYF.

The CDR3 loop reads CASSLVSGSDNEQFF. For the CDR3, the DNA is TGTGCCAGCAGCTTGGTTAGCGGGAGTGACAATGAGCAGTTCTTC. This chain joins TRBV5-6 and TRBJ2-1, with TRBD2 identical over 9 bases. CDR3 size: 15 residues. Losses at the gene ends were 0 bases for V and 5 bases for J; bases not matched to a gene: 3. Germline-derived CDR1 and CDR2 are SGHDT and YYEEEE.